The rows below give T cell receptor beta chains drawn from one sample of a study of shared clonotypes between healthy human individuals. TCRdb's table, derived via immunoSEQ multiplex PCR, lists solely in-frame clones and lacks some. The data contain around 1 million clones, about 80% of them singletons. Sequencing was done on a sample of memory CD4+ T cells sorted from blood. These receptors came from a man younger than 30 in good health. Each CDR3 is given with its conserved first and last residue. Each record gives: V gene, CDR3 protein.

>TRBV5-1
CASRLQGASYEQYF
>TRBV2
CASRGEQGGRQPQHF
>TRBV10-3
CAISWDADTQYF
>TRBV12-1
CASSPSTSAKTYEQYF
>TRBV25-1
CASSVWDGSFSGNTIYF
>TRBV30
CAWRSREKLFF
>TRBV5-1
CASSLTSRGETQYF
>TRBV7-2
CASSLSGGSTDTQYF
>TRBV10-3
CAISEPGQASNYGYTF
>TRBV11-2
CASSLERWQYNEQFF
>TRBV10-3
CAVAGGPYEQYF